These T cell receptor beta chains were read from a single sample in a study of cytomegalovirus exposure and HLA in healthy donors. Clones were read by immunoSEQ multiplex PCR, and TCRdb kept only the in-frame ones, dropping some. The sample carries about 160,000 clones, approximately 80% recorded once. The sample was PBMCs. These receptors were taken from a woman in her thirties in good health and CMV-seropositive. Each CDR3 is given with its conserved first and last residue. D genes are given only for firm matches. Only part of the rows carry a size: once, few, many, or a class if the clone is expanded.

CDR3 protein: CASSLSGIGELFF; CDR3 DNA: TGCGCCAGCAGCTTGTCAGGGATCGGGGAGCTGTTTTTT; J gene: TRBJ2-2; clone size: NA; D gene: NA; V gene: TRBV5-1
CDR3 protein: CASSRETQETQYF; CDR3 DNA: TGTGCCAGCAGCCGGGAGACCCAAGAGACCCAGTACTTC; J gene: TRBJ2-5; clone size: few; D gene: NA; V gene: TRBV7-2
CDR3 protein: CASSLGRGYYGYTF; CDR3 DNA: TGTGCCAGCAGCTTGGGCAGGGGATACTATGGCTACACCTTC; J gene: TRBJ1-2; clone size: NA; D gene: NA; V gene: TRBV11-1
CDR3 protein: CASSDRREEIYGYTF; CDR3 DNA: TGTGCCAGCAGCGACCGTAGGGAGGAGATCTATGGCTACACCTTC; J gene: TRBJ1-2; clone size: few; D gene: NA; V gene: TRBV5-4
CDR3 protein: CATSQRTARVVGYTF; CDR3 DNA: TGTGCCACCAGCCAGCGGACTGCCCGGGTGGTCGGCTACACCTTC; J gene: TRBJ1-2; clone size: NA; D gene: NA; V gene: TRBV15
CDR3 protein: CSVTGAREAFF; CDR3 DNA: TGCAGTGTGACAGGGGCGCGTGAAGCTTTCTTT; J gene: TRBJ1-1; clone size: NA; D gene: TRBD1; V gene: TRBV20-1
CDR3 protein: CASRDLGTNYNEQFF; CDR3 DNA: TGTGCCAGCAGGGATCTCGGGACAAACTACAATGAGCAGTTCTTC; J gene: TRBJ2-1; clone size: NA; D gene: NA; V gene: TRBV28
CDR3 protein: CASSYSGRGTYEQYF; CDR3 DNA: TGTGCCAGCAGTTACTCTGGGCGGGGGACTTACGAGCAGTACTTC; J gene: TRBJ2-7; clone size: few; D gene: TRBD2; V gene: TRBV6-6
CDR3 protein: CASSLQGAYGYTF; CDR3 DNA: TGTGCCAGCAGCTTACAGGGGGCCTATGGCTACACCTTC; J gene: TRBJ1-2; clone size: NA; D gene: TRBD1; V gene: TRBV5-8
CDR3 protein: CASRPGGTGELFF; CDR3 DNA: TGCGCCAGCAGACCCGGGGGCACCGGGGAGCTGTTTTTT; J gene: TRBJ2-2; clone size: once; D gene: NA; V gene: TRBV5-1
CDR3 protein: CASGAGGNTEAFF; CDR3 DNA: TGCGCCAGCGGGGCGGGGGGGAACACTGAAGCTTTCTTT; J gene: TRBJ1-1; clone size: NA; D gene: NA; V gene: TRBV4-1
CDR3 protein: CASDRRGGTDTQYF; CDR3 DNA: TGTGCCAGCGACAGGCGGGGGGGAACAGATACGCAGTATTTT; J gene: TRBJ2-3; clone size: NA; D gene: TRBD2; V gene: TRBV6-6
CDR3 protein: CASSNTGISGELFF; CDR3 DNA: TGTGCCAGCAGTAACACAGGGATCTCCGGGGAGCTGTTTTTT; J gene: TRBJ2-2; clone size: NA; D gene: NA; V gene: TRBV6-5
CDR3 protein: CASSEQGYTEAFF; CDR3 DNA: TGTGCCAGCAGTGAGCAGGGCTACACTGAAGCTTTCTTT; J gene: TRBJ1-1; clone size: NA; D gene: NA; V gene: TRBV2
CDR3 protein: CASSPFGGSGELFF; CDR3 DNA: TGCGCCAGCAGCCCCTTTGGGGGGTCCGGGGAGCTGTTTTTT; J gene: TRBJ2-2; clone size: NA; D gene: NA; V gene: TRBV4-1
CDR3 protein: CASSGTWTGKDGYTF; CDR3 DNA: TGTGCCAGCAGCGGAACGTGGACGGGGAAGGATGGCTACACCTTC; J gene: TRBJ1-2; clone size: NA; D gene: NA; V gene: TRBV6-1